This entry concerns a single T cell receptor beta chain. The germline gives CDR1 MGHRA, CDR2 YSYEKL. The length of the CDR3 is 16 residues. V dropped 1 base and J dropped 1 base, with 13 bases sitting between them. The data belong to a study of blood T cell repertoires in COVID-19. This table comes from immunoSEQ multiplex PCR, and its TCRdb copy is limited to in-frame clones, with some not included. In the table there are approximately 25,000 clones, approximately 85% of which are singletons. The V and J genes are TRBV4-1 and TRBJ1-1; D unclear. This receptor was taken from a human donor in a cohort sampled during active COVID-19. The sample taken for sequencing was peripheral blood. CDR3 residues: CASSQASYLSNTEAFF. For the CDR3, the DNA is TGCGCCAGCAGCCAAGCGAGTTATCTCTCGAACACTGAAGCTTTCTTT.